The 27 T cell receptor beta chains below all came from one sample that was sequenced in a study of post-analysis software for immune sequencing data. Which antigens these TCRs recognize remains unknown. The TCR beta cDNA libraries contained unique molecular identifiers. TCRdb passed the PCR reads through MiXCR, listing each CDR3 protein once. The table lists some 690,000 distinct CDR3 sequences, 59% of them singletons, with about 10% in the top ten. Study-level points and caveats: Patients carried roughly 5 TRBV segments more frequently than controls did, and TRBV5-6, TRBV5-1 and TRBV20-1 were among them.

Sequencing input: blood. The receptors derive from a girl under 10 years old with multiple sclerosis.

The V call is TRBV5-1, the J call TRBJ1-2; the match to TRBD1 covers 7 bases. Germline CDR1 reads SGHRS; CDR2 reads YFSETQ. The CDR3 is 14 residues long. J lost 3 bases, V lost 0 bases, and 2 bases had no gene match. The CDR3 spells CASSLGDSYYGYTF. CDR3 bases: TGCGCCAGCAGCTTGGGGGACAGCTACTATGGCTACACCTTC.

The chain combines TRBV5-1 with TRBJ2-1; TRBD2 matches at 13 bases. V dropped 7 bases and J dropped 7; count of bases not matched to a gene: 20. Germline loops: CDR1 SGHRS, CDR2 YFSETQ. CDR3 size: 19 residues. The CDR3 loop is CASYRGLAGEWGSGNEQFF. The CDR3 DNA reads TGCGCCAGCTACCGCGGACTAGCGGGAGAATGGGGCTCGGGGAATGAGCAGTTCTTC. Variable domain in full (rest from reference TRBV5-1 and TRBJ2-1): KAGVTQTPRYLIKTRGQQVTLSCSPISGHRSVSWYQQTPGQGLQFLFEYFSETQRNKGNFPGRFSGRQFSNSRSEMNVSTLELGDSALYLCASYRGLAGEWGSGNEQFFGPGTRLTVL.

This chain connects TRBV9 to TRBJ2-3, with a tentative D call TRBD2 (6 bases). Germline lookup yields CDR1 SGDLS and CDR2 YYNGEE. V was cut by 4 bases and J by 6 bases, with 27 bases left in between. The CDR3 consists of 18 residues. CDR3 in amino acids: CASSPHFSGGASSDTQYF. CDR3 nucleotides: TGTGCCAGCAGCCCCCATTTCTCTGGCGGGGCCTCCTCGGATACGCAGTATTTT. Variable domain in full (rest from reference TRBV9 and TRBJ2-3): DSGVTQTPKHLITATGQRVTLRCSPRSGDLSVYWYQQSLDQGLQFLIQYYNGEERAKGNILERFSAQQFPDLHSELNLSSLELGDSALYFCASSPHFSGGASSDTQYFGPGTRLTVL.

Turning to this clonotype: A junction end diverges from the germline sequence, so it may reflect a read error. In nucleotides, the CDR3 is TGTGCCAGCAGCGTAGACCCTCAGACAGGGGTGAAAACTGAAGCTTTCTTT. Translating it yields CASSVDPQTGVKTEAFF. The V gene is TRBV9, the J gene TRBJ1-1; 8 positions agree with TRBD1. The CDR3 has 17 amino acids. Germline V CDR1 and CDR2: SGDLS, YYNGEE.

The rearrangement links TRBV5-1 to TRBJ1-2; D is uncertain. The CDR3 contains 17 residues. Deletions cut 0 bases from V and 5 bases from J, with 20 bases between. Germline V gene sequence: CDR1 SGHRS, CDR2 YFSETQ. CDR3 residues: CASSLELGQVKKYGYTF. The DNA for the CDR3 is TGCGCCAGCAGCTTGGAGCTAGGGCAGGTCAAGAAGTATGGCTACACCTTC.

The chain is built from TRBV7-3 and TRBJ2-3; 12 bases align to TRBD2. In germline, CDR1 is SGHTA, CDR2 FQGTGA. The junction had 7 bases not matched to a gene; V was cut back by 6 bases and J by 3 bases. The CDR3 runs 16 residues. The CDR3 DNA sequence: TGTGCCAGCAGTTCCCGACTAGCGGGAGAAACAGATACGCAGTATTTT. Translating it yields CASSSRLAGETDTQYF.

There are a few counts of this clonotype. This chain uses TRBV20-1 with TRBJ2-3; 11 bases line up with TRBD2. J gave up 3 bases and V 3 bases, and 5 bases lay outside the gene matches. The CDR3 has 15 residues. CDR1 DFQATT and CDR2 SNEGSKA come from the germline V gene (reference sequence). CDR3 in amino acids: CSASLAGGLTDTQYF. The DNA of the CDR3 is TGCAGTGCTAGCCTAGCGGGGGGTCTGACAGATACGCAGTATTTT.

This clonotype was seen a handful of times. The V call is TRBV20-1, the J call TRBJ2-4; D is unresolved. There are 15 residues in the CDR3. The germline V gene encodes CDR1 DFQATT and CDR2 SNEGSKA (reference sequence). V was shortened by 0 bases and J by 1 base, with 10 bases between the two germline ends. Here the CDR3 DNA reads TGCAGTGCTAGAGATAGGTCCAGTGCCAAAAACATTCAGTACTTC. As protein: CSARDRSSAKNIQYF.

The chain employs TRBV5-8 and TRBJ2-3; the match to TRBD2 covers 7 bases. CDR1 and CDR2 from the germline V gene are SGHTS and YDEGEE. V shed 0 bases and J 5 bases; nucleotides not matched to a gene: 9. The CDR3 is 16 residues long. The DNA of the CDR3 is TGTGCCAGCAGCTTGGTGGGGGGGACCACGGGAGATACGCAGTATTTT. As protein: CASSLVGGTTGDTQYF.

The CDR3 region is CASRFGTGHYGYTF. CDR3 sequence (DNA): TGTGCCAGCAGATTCGGGACAGGGCACTATGGCTACACCTTC. The V and J genes are TRBV6-6 and TRBJ1-2, with 9 bases that match TRBD1. The V and J ends lost 6 bases and 3 bases, in that order; junction bases with no gene match: 5. The CDR3 contains 14 residues. Germline CDR1 and CDR2: MNHNY and SVGAGI (reference sequence).

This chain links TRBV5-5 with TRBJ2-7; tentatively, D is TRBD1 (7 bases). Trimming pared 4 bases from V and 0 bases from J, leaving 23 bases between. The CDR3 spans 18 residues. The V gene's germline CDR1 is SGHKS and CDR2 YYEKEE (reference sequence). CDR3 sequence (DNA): TGTGCCAGCAGCAGGAGGGACAGACTGGCCTTCCCCTCCTACGAGCAGTACTTC. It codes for CASSRRDRLAFPSYEQYF.

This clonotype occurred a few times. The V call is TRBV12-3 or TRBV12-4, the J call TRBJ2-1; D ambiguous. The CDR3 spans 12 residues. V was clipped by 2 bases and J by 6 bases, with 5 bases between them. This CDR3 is CASSLRVNEQFF. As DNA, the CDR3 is TGTGCCAGCAGTTTAAGGGTCAATGAGCAGTTCTTC.

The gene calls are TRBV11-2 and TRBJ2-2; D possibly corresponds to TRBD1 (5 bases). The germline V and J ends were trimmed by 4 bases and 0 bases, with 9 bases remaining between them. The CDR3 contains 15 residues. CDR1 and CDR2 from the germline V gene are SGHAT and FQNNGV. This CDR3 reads CASSSGWANTGELFF. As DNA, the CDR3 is TGTGCCAGCAGCTCAGGGTGGGCGAACACCGGGGAGCTGTTTTTT.

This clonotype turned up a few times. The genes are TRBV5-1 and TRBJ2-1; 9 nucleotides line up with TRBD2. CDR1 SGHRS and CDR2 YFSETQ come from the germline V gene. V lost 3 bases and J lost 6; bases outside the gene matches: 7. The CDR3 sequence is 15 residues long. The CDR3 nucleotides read TGCGCCAGCAGCTCCCGGGTAGCGGGAGTCAATGAGCAGTTCTTC. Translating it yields CASSSRVAGVNEQFF. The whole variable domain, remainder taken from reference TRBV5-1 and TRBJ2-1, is KAGVTQTPRYLIKTRGQQVTLSCSPISGHRSVSWYQQTPGQGLQFLFEYFSETQRNKGNFPGRFSGRQFSNSRSEMNVSTLELGDSALYLCASSSRVAGVNEQFFGPGTRLTVL.

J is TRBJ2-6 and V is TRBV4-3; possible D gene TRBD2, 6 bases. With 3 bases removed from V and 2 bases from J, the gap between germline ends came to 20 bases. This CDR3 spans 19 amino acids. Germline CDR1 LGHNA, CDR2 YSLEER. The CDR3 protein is CASSHALFGSGAGANVLTF. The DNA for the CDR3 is TGCGCCAGCAGCCACGCCTTGTTTGGGTCGGGGGCTGGGGCCAACGTCCTGACTTTC.

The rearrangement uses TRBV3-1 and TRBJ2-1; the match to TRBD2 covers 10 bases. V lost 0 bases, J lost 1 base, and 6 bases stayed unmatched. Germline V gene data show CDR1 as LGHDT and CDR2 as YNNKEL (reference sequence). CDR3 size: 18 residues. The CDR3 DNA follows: TGTGCCAGCAGCCAAGATTTCCCTAGCGGGGGTTCCTACAATGAGCAGTTCTTC. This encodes CASSQDFPSGGSYNEQFF.

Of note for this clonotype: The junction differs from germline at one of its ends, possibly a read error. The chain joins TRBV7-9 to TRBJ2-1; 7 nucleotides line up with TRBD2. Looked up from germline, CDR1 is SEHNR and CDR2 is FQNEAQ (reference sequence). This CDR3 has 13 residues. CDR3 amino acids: CASGSGIYSEQFF. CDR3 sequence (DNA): TGTGCCAGCGGGAGCGGGATTTACAGTGAGCAGTTCTTC.

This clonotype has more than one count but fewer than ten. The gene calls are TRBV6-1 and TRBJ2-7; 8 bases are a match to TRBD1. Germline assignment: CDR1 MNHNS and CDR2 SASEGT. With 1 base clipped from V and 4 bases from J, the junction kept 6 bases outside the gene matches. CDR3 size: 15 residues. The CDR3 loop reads CASSEGGTGGYEQYF. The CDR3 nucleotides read TGTGCCAGCAGTGAAGGCGGGACAGGCGGATACGAGCAGTACTTC.

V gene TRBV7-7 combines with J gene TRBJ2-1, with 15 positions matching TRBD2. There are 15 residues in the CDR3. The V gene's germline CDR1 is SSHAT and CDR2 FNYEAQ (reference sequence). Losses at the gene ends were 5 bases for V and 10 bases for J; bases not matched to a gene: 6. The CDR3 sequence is CASSPRTSGGGEQFF. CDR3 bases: TGTGCCAGCAGCCCCCGGACTAGCGGGGGGGGAGAGCAGTTCTTC.

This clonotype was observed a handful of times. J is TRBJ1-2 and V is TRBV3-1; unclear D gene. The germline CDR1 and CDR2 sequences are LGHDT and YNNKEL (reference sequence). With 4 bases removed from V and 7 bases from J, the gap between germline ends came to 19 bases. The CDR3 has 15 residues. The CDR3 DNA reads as TGTGCCAGCAGCCCGATGACGCTCGGCTCTTTTGGCTACACCTTC. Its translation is CASSPMTLGSFGYTF.

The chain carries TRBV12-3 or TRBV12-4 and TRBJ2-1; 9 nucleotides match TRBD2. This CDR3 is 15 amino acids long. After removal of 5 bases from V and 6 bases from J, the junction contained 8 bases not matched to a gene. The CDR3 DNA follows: TGTGCCAGCAGTCTCCCGGGACTAGCCTTCAATGAGCAGTTCTTC. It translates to CASSLPGLAFNEQFF.

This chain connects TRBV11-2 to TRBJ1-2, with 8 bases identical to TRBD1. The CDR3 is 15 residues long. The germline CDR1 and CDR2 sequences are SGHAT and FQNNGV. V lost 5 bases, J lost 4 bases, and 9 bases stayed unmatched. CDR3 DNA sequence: TGTGCCAGCAGCCCCAACACAGGGGGGCTCTATGGCTACACCTTC. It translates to CASSPNTGGLYGYTF.

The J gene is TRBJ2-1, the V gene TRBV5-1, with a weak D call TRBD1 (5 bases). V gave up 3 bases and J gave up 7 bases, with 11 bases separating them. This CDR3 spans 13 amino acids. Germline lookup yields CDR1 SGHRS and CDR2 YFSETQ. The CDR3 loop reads CASSSPGLNEQFF. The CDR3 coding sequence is TGCGCCAGCAGCTCTCCAGGGTTGAATGAGCAGTTCTTC.

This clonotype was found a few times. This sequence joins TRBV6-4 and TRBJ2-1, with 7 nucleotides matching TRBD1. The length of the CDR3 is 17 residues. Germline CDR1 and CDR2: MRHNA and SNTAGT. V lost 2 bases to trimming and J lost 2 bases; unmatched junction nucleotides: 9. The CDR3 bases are TGTGCCAGCAGTGACACGTCGGCAGGGGGTACCTACAATGAGCAGTTCTTC. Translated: CASSDTSAGGTYNEQFF.

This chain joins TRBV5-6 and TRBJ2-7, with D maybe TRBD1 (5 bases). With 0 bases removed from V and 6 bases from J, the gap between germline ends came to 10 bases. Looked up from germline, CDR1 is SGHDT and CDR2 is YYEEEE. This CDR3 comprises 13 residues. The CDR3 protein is CASSLGQGFEQYF. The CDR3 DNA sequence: TGTGCCAGCAGCTTGGGTCAGGGATTCGAGCAGTACTTC.

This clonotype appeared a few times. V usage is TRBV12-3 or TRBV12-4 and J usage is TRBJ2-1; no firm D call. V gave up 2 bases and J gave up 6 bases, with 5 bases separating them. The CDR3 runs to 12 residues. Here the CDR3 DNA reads TGTGCCAGCAGTTTAATTATCAATGAGCAGTTCTTC. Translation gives CASSLIINEQFF.

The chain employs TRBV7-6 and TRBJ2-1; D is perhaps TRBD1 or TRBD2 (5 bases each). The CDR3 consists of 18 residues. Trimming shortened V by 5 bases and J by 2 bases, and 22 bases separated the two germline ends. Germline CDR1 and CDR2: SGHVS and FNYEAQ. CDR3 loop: CASSALTAGTSPYNEQFF. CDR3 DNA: TGTGCCAGCAGCGCGCTGACGGCCGGGACCTCCCCCTACAATGAGCAGTTCTTC.